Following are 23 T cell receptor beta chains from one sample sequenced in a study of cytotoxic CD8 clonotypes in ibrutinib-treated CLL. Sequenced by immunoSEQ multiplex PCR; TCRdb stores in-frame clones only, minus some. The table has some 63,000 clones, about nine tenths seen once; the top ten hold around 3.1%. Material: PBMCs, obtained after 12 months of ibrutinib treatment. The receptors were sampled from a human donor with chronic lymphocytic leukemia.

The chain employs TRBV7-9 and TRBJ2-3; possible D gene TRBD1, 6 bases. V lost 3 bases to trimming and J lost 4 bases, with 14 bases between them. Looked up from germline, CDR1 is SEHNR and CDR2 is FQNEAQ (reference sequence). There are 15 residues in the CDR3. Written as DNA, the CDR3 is TGTGCCAGCAGCTTCTTGAGGACAGCGGCAGATACGCAGTATTTT. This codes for CASSFLRTAADTQYF.

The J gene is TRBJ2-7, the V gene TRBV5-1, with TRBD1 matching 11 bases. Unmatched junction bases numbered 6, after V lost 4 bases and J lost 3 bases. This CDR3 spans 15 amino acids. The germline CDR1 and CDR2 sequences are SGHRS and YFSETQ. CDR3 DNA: TGCGCCAGCAGCCGAGCCGGGACAGGGGGCTACGAGCAGTACTTC. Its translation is CASSRAGTGGYEQYF.

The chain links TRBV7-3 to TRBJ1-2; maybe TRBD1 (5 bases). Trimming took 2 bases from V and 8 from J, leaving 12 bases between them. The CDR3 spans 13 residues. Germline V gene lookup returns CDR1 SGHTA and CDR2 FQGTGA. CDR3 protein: CASSLGAGDGYTF. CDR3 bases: TGTGCCAGCAGCTTAGGGGCTGGGGACGGCTACACCTTC.

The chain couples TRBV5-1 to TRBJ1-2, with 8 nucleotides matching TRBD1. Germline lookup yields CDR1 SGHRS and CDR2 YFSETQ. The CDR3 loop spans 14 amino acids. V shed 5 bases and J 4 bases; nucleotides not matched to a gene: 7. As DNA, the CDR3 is TGCGCCAGCAGACAGCAGGGGGCGAGCTATGGCTACACCTTC. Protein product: CASRQQGASYGYTF.

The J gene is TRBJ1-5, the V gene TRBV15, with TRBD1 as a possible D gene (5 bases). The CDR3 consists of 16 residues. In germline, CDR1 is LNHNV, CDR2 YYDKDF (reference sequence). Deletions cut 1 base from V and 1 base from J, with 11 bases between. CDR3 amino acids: CATSRGEGLSNQPQHF. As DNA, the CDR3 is TGTGCCACCAGCAGAGGTGAGGGGCTCAGCAATCAGCCCCAGCATTTT.

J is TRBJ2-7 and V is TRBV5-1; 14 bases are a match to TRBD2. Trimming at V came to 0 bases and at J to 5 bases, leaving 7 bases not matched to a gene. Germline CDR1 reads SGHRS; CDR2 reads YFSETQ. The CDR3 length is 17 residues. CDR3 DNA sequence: TGCGCCAGCAGCTTGGGGGGGACTAGCGGGAGTCTCAACGAGCAGTACTTC. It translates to CASSLGGTSGSLNEQYF.

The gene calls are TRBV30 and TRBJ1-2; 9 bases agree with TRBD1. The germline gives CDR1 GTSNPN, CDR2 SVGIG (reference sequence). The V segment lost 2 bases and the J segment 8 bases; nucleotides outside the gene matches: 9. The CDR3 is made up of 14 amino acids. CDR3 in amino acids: CAWSLGQGTGGYTF. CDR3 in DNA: TGTGCCTGGAGTTTAGGACAGGGGACGGGGGGCTACACCTTC.

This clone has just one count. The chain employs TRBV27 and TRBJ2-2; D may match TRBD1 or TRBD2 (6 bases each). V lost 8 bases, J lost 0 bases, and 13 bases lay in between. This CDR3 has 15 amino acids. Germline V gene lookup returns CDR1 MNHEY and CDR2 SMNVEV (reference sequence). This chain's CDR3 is CASFSGATNTGELFF. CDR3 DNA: TGTGCCAGCTTCTCGGGGGCAACGAACACCGGGGAGCTGTTTTTT.

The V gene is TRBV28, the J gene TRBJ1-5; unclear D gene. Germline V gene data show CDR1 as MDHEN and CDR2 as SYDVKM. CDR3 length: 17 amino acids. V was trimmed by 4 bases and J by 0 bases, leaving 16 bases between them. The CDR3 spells CASSSLEGGYSNQPQHF. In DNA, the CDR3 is TGTGCCAGCAGTTCGCTCGAAGGTGGATATAGCAATCAGCCCCAGCATTTT.

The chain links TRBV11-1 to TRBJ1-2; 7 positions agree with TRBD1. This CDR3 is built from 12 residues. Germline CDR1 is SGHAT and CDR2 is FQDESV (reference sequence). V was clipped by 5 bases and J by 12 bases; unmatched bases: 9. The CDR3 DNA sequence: TGTGCCAGCAGCATTAACAGGGGTTGGAACACCTTC. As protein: CASSINRGWNTF.

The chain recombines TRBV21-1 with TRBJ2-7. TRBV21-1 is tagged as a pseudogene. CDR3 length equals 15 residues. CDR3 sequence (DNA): TGTGCCAGCAGCAAAGATGGGTTCCCTCCCTACGAGCAGTACTTC. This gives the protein CASSKDGFPPYEQYF.

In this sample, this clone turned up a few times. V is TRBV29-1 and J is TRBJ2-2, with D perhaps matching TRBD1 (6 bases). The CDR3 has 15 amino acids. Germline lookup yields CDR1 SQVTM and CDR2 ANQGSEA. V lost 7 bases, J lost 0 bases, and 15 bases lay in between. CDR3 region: CSAQVRGANTGELFF. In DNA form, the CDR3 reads TGCAGCGCCCAGGTCAGGGGCGCGAACACCGGGGAGCTGTTTTTT.

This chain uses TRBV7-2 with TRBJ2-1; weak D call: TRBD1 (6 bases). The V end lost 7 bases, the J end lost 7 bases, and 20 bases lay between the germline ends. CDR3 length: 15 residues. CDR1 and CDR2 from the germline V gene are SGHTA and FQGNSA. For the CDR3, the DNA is TGTGCCAGCAAATGGGCCGCTGGGGGCTCGAATGAGCAGTTCTTC. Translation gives CASKWAAGGSNEQFF.

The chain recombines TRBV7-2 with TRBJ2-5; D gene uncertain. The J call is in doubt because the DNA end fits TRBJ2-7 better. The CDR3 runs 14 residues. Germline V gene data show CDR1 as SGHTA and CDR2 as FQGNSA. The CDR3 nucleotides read TGTGCCAGCAGCTTAAGAATCGGCTCCTACGAGCAGTACTTC. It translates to CASSLRIGSYEQYF.

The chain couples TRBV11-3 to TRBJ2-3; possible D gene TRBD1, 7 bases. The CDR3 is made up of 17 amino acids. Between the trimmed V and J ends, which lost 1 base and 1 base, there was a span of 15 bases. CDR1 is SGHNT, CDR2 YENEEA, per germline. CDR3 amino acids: CASSLGQGGTGTDTQYF. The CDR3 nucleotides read TGTGCCAGCAGCTTAGGGCAGGGCGGGACAGGCACAGATACGCAGTATTTT. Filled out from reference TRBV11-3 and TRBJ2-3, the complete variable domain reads EAGVVQSPRYKIIEKKQPVAFWCNPISGHNTLYWYLQNLGQGPELLIRYENEEAVDDSQLPKDRFSAERLKGVDSTLKIQPAELGDSAVYLCASSLGQGGTGTDTQYFGPGTRLTVL.

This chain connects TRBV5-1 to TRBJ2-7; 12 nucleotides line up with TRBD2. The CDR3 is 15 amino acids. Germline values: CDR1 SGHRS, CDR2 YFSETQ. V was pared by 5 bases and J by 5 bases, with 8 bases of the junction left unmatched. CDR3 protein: CASRKTSGRTDEQYF. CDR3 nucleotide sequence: TGCGCCAGCAGAAAGACTAGCGGGAGAACGGACGAGCAGTACTTC.

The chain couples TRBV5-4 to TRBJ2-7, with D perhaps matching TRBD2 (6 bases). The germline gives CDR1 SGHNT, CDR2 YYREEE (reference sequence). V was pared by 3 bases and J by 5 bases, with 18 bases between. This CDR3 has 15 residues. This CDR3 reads CASSSLLTRVHEQYF. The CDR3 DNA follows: TGTGCCAGCAGCTCCCTTCTGACTAGGGTTCACGAGCAGTACTTC.

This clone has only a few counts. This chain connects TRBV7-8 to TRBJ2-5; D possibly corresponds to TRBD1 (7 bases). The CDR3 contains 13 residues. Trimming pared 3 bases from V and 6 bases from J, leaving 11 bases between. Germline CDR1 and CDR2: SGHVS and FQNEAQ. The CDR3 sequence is CASSLTGRQTQYF. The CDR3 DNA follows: TGTGCCAGCAGCTTGACAGGGAGGCAGACCCAGTACTTC.

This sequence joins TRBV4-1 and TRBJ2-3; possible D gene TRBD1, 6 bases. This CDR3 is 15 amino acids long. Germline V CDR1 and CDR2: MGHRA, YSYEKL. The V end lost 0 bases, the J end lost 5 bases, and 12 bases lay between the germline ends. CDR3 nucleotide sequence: TGCGCCAGCAGCCAAGATGGGGGCCGGGGAGATACGCAGTATTTT. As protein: CASSQDGGRGDTQYF.

CDR3 protein: CASKTSGYTYEQYF. CDR3 bases: TGTGCCAGCAAAACTAGCGGTTATACCTACGAGCAGTACTTC. V and J are TRBV6-1 and TRBJ2-7; 8 bases match TRBD2. Germline CDR1 reads MNHNS; CDR2 reads SASEGT. The V gene end was trimmed by 7 bases and the J gene end by 2 bases; junction bases not matched to a gene: 7. The CDR3 contains 14 residues.

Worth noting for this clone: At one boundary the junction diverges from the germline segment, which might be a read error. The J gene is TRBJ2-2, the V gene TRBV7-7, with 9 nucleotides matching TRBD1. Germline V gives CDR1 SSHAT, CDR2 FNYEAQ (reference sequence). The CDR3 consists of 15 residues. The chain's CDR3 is CASSFFTGGDGELFF. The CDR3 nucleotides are TGTGCTAGCAGCTTCTTTACAGGGGGCGACGGGGAGCTGTTTTTT.

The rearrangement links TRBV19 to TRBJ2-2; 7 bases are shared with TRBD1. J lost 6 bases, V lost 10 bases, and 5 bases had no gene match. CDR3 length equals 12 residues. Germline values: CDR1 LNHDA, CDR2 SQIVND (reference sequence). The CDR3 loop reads CATKQGPGELFF. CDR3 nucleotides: TGTGCCACCAAACAGGGGCCCGGGGAGCTGTTTTTT.

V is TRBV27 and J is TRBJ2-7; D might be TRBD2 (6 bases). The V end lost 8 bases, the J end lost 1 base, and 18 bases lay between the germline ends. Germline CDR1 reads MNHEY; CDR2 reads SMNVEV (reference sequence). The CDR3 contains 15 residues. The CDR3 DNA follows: TGTGCCAGCGGGAAGGGGCCTAGCGCTTCCTACGAGCAGTACTTC. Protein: CASGKGPSASYEQYF.